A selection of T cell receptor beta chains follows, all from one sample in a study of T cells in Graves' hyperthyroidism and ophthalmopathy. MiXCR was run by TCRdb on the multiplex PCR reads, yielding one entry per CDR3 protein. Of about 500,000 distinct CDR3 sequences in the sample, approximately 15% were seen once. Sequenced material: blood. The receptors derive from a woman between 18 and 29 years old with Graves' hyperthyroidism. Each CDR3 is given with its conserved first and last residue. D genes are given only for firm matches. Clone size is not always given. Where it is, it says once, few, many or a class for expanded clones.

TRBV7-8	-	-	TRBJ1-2	CASSLGRVGYGYTF	TGTGCCAGCAGCTTAGGCAGGGTGGGCTATGGCTACACCTTC
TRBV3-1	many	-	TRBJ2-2	CASSQALARAKEELFF	TGTGCCAGCAGCCAGGCCCTAGCGAGGGCAAAGGAGGAGCTGTTTTTT
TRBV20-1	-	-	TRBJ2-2	CSAPDSYTRELFF	TGCAGTGCTCCGGACTCCTACACCAGGGAGCTGTTTTTT
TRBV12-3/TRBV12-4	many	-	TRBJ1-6	CASSLETGGPNSPLHF	TGTGCCAGCAGTTTAGAGACAGGAGGTCCTAATTCACCCCTCCACTTT
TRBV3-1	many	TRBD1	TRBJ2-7	CASSQERRGKDEQYF	TGTGCCAGCAGCCAAGAGCGCAGGGGGAAGGACGAGCAGTACTTC
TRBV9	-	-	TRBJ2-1	CVSSVGDGSYNEQFF	TGTGTCAGCAGCGTTGGGGATGGCTCCTACAATGAGCAGTTCTTC
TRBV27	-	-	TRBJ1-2	CASSSFPGGEYGYTF	TGTGCCAGCAGTTCCTTTCCGGGAGGGGAGTATGGCTACACCTTC
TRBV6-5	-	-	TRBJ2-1	CASSYSGTPGYNEQFF	TGTGCCAGCAGTTACTCCGGGACACCGGGCTACAATGAGCAGTTCTTC
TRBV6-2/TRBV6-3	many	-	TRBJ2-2	CASSYDPHRNTGELFF	TGTGCCAGCAGTTATGACCCCCACCGGAACACCGGGGAGCTGTTTTTT
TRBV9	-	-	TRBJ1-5	CASSVGEGIGPQHF	TGTGCCAGCAGCGTAGGGGAGGGGATAGGGCCCCAGCATTTT
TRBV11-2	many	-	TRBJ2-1	CASSFTGGDEQFF	TGTGCCAGCAGCTTCACAGGGGGGGATGAGCAGTTCTTC
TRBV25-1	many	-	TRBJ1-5	CASSGRSQGGNQPQHF	TGTGCCAGCAGTGGTCGGAGTCAGGGAGGTAATCAGCCCCAGCATTTT
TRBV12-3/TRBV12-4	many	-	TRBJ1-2	CASSPPGAKDGYTF	TGTGCCAGCAGTCCTCCGGGGGCGAAGGATGGCTACACCTTC
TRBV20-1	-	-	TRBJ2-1	CSASGIYNEQFF	TGCAGTGCTAGCGGGATATACAATGAGCAGTTCTTC
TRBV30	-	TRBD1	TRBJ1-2	CAWSLDRVGYGYTF	TGTGCCTGGAGTCTTGACAGGGTCGGATATGGCTACACCTTC
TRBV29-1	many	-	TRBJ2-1	CSVRQTFNEQFF	TGCAGCGTTAGACAGACCTTCAATGAGCAGTTCTTC
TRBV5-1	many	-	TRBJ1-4	CASRHTATNEKLFF	TGCGCCAGCAGACACACTGCAACTAATGAAAAACTGTTTTTT
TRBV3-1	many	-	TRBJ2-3	CASSQVASTDTQYF	TGTGCCAGCAGCCAAGTAGCTAGCACAGATACGCAGTATTTT
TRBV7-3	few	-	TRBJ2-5	CASSLFANQETQYF	TGTGCCAGCAGCTTATTTGCAAACCAAGAGACCCAGTACTTC
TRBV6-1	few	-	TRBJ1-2	CASSEGRSSAYGYTF	TGTGCCAGCAGTGAGGGGCGGTCAAGCGCCTATGGCTACACCTTC
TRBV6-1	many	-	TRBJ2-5	CASSFSDPGIQETQYF	TGTGCCAGCAGTTTTTCCGATCCGGGAATTCAAGAGACCCAGTACTTC